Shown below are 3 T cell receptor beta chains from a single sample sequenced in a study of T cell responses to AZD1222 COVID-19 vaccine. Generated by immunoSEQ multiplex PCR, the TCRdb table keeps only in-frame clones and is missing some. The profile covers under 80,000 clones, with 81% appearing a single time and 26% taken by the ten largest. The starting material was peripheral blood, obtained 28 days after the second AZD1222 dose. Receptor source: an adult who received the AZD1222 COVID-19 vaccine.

Written as DNA, the CDR3 is TGTGCCAGCAGTTACCGGGAGTATAATTCACCCCTCCACTTT. Protein product: CASSYREYNSPLHF. The V call is TRBV6-5, the J call TRBJ1-6; D unresolved. The germline gives CDR1 MNHEY, CDR2 SVGAGI. This CDR3 contains 14 residues. Trimming took off 2 bases at V and 4 bases at J, with 6 bases between the two ends.

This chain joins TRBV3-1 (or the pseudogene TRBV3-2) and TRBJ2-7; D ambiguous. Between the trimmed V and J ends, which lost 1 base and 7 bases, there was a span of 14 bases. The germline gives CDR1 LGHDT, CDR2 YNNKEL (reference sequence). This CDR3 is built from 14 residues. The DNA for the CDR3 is TGTGCCAGCAGCCAAGTGGGTGGCTCCGGGGAGCAGTACTTC. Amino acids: CASSQVGGSGEQYF.

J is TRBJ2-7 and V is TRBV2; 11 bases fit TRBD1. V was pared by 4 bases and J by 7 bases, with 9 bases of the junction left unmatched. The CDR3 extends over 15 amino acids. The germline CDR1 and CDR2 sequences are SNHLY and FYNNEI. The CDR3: CASSAPGQGALEQYF. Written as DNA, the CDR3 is TGTGCCAGCAGTGCTCCTGGACAGGGGGCATTAGAGCAGTACTTC.